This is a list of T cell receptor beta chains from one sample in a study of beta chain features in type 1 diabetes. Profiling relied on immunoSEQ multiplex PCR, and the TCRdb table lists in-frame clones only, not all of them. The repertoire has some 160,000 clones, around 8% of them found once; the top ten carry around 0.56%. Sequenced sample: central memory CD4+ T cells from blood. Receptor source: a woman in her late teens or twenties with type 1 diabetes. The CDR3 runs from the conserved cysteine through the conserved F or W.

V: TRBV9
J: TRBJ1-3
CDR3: CASSVLARTGKLPDTIYF

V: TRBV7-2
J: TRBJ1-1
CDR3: CASSVQGGTEAFF

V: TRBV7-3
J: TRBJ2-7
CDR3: CASSLEGPYEQYF

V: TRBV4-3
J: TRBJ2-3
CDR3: CASSQDMGGRADTQYF

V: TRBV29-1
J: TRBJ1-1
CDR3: CSAQREGGTEAFF

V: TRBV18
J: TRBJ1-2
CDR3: CASSPTGSGYTF

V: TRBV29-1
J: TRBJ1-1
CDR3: CSVGRGGNTEAFF

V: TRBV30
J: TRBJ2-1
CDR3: CALTSGQTYNEQFF

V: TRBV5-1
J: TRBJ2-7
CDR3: CASRYGGAYEQYF

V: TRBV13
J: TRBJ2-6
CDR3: CASSLRQGSGANVLTF

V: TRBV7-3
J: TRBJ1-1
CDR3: CASSTGGVAEAFF

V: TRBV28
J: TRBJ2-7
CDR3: CASSSVGGGRPYEQYF

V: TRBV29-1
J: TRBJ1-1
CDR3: CSVLWLNTEAFF

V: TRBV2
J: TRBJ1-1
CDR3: CASRTGTVNTEAFF

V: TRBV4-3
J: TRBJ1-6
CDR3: CASSLWDSYNSPLHF

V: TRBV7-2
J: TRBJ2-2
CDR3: CASRSGTSTGELFF

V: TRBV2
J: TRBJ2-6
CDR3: CASSKLDRFGANVLTF

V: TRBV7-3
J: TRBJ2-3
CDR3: CASSLAGIADTQYF

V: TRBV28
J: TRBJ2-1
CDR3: CASSPWDRGFYNEQFF

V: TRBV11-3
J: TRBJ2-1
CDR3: CASTNLSTEQFF

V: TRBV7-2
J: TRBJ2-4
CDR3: CASSLGLAKNIQYF

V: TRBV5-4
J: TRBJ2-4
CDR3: CASSLRLAGAGDIQYF

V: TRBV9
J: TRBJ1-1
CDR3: CASSPRKRGGEAFF

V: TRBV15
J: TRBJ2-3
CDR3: CATSREVWGVGTDTQYF

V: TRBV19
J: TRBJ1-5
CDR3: CASSTTGTRQPQHF

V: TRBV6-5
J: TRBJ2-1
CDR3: CASSGGAGAGREQFF

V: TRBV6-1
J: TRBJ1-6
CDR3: CAGGQGAYNSPLHF

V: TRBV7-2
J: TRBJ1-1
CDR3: CASSEQVKAFF

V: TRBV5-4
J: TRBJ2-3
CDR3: CASSPEGLAGVGTQYF

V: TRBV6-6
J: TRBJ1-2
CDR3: CASSYDSNNYGYTF

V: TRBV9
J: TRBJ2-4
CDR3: CASSVAAGRWDIQYF

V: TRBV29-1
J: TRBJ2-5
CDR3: CSVGDRGAWKTQYF

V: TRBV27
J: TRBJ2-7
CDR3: CASSFSGPYEQYF

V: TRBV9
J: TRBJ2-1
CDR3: CASSVSSGDHFYNEQFF

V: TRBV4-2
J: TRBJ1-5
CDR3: CASAPGNGTRMAQHF

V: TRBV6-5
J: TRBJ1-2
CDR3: CAVHSPTENYGYTF

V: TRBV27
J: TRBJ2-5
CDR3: CASRSSPGTQYF

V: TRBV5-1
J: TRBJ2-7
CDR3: CASGQGYEQYF

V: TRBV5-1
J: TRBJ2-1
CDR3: CASSLPSGADDEQFF

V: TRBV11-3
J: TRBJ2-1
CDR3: CASSLRGVNEQFF

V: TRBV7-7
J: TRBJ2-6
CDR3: CASSFGGANVLTF

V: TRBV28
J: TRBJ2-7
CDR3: CASSFSVTIDSGEQYF

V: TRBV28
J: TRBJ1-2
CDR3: CASSPALGGNGYTF